The 8 T cell receptor beta chains given below trace back to one sample, sequenced in a study of STAT5B mutations in CD4+ large granular lymphocyte leukemia. Here immunoSEQ multiplex PCR was the method, and the copy in TCRdb shows in-frame clones only, minus some. The sample carries about 32,000 clones, around 85% recorded once. The source material was CD4+ T cells from blood buffy coats. The receptors come from a human donor in good health.

The chain has TRBV4-1 and TRBJ2-2; D uncertain. Germline CDR1 and CDR2: MGHRA and YSYEKL. Trimming pared 5 bases from V and 1 base from J, leaving 14 bases between. This CDR3 is built from 16 residues. DNA of the CDR3: TGCGCCAGCAGCGCGTTCTCCGGGTTGAACACCGGGGAGCTGTTTTTT. It yields the protein CASSAFSGLNTGELFF.

V usage is TRBV7-8 and J usage is TRBJ1-2, with 9 bases that match TRBD1. The CDR3 sequence is 13 residues long. V shed 5 bases and J 13 bases; nucleotides not matched to a gene: 11. Germline-derived CDR1 and CDR2 are SGHVS and FQNEAQ. CDR3 coding DNA: TGTGCCAGCAGCCACCGGGACAGGGAGTTAGTCACCTTC. It encodes CASSHRDRELVTF. Full variable domain (missing parts from reference TRBV7-8 and TRBJ1-2): GAGVSQSPRYKVAKRGQDVALRCDPISGHVSLFWYQQALGQGPEFLTYFQNEAQLDKSGLPSDRFFAERPEGSVSTLKIQRTQQEDSAVYLCASSHRDRELVTFGSGTRLTVV.

This clone appeared a few times. The V call is TRBV5-4, the J call TRBJ1-3; D is uncertain. Trimming removed 3 bases from V and 0 bases from J, with 7 bases in between. CDR1 is SGHNT and CDR2 is YYREEE in the germline V gene (reference sequence). CDR3 length: 14 amino acids. CDR3 sequence reads: CASSSHSSGNTIYF. CDR3 nucleotides: TGTGCCAGCAGCTCCCACTCCTCTGGAAACACCATATATTTT.

The J gene is TRBJ1-2, the V gene TRBV28, with D tentatively TRBD1 (6 bases). Germline-derived CDR1 and CDR2 are MDHEN and SYDVKM. Trimming pared 7 bases from V and 1 base from J, leaving 13 bases between. The CDR3 loop spans 14 amino acids. DNA for the CDR3: TGTGCCAGCAAAAGCGGGACACTTAACTATGGCTACACCTTC. Translating gives CASKSGTLNYGYTF.

This clone was seen a single time. The chain is built from TRBV5-1 and TRBJ1-4, with a possible D match to TRBD1 (5 bases). CDR3 length: 13 residues. V lost 2 bases and J lost 14, with 16 bases in between. Germline lookup yields CDR1 SGHRS and CDR2 YFSETQ. The CDR3 DNA reads as TGCGCCAGCAGCTTTGGAACCCGGGACCGCCTGTTTTTT. Amino acids: CASSFGTRDRLFF.

The chain has TRBV5-1 and TRBJ2-5; 8 positions agree with TRBD2. Germline V CDR1 and CDR2: SGHRS, YFSETQ. CDR3 length equals 17 residues. Trimming cost V 1 base and J 2 bases; bases outside gene matches: 10. CDR3 in DNA: TGCGCCAGCAGCTTGTGGGGGTTTAGCGGGGATCAAGAGACCCAGTACTTC. Amino acids: CASSLWGFSGDQETQYF.

As for this clone: The junction does not match germline at one end; this may be a read error. DNA of the CDR3: TGCGCCAGCACCCAAACAGTCCTCTCTGGGGCCAACGTCCTGACTTTC. Its protein product is CASTQTVLSGANVLTF. V and J are TRBV4-1 and TRBJ2-6; D gene unclear. Germline V CDR1 and CDR2: MGHRA, YSYEKL. The CDR3 is made up of 16 amino acids.

This clone was seen a handful of times. The chain uses TRBV4-2 and TRBJ1-5, with TRBD1 as a possible D gene (6 bases). V gave up 4 bases and J gave up 1 base, with 17 bases separating them. The CDR3 length is 17 residues. Looked up from germline, CDR1 is LGHNA and CDR2 is YNFKEQ. The CDR3 coding sequence is TGTGCCAGCAGCCTGACTAGCAGGGGCAGAAGCAATCAGCCCCAGCATTTT. Its translation is CASSLTSRGRSNQPQHF.